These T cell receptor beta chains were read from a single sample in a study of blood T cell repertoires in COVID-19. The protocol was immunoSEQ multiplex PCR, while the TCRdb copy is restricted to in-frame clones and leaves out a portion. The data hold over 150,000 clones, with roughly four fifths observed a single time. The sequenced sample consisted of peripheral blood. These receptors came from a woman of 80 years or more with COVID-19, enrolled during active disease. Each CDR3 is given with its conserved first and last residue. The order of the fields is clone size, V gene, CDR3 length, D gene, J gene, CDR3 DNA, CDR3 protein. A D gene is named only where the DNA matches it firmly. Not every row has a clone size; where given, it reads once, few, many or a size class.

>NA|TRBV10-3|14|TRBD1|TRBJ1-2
TGTGCCATCAGTGCACGACAGGGGGACCGCGGCTACACCTTC
CAISARQGDRGYTF
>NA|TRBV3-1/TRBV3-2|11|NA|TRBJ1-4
TGTGCCAGCAAGGCGGGAGAAAAACTGTTTTTT
CASKAGEKLFF
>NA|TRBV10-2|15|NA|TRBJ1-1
TGCGCCAGCAGAAGATTGAGAGAGGGGGACACTGAAGCTTTCTTT
CASRRLREGDTEAFF
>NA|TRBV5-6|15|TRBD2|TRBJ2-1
TGTGCCAGCAGCCTAGGGACTAGCGGGAACAATGAGCAGTTCTTC
CASSLGTSGNNEQFF
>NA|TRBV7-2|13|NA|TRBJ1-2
TGTGCCAGCAGCTTAAACTGGTCAGGAGGCTACACCTTC
CASSLNWSGGYTF
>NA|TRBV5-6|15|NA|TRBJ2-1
TGTGCCAGCAGCTCTGGGCAGGTTCCCTACAATGAGCAGTTCTTC
CASSSGQVPYNEQFF
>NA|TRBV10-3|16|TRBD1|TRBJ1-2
TGTGCCATCAGTGCCCTACTGGGACAGGGAAACTATGGCTACACCTTC
CAISALLGQGNYGYTF
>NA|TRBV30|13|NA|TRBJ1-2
TGTGCCTGGAGTGTACGCGGCGGCTATGGCTACACCTTC
CAWSVRGGYGYTF
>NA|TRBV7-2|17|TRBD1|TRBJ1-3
TGTGCCAGCAGCGAACGACAGGGGGCGCTTTCTGGAAACACCATATATTTT
CASSERQGALSGNTIYF
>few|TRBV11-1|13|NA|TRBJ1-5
TGTGCCAGCAGCTTGAGAGGCAATCAGCCCCAGCATTTT
CASSLRGNQPQHF
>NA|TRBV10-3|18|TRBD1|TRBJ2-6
TGTGCCATCAGTGAGCGGACAGGCTTCACCTCTGGGGCCAACGTCCTGACTTTC
CAISERTGFTSGANVLTF
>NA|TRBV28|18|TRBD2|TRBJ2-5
TGTGCCAGCAGGCCAGCTAGCGGTAGAGACCCGTACCAAGAGACCCAGTACTTC
CASRPASGRDPYQETQYF
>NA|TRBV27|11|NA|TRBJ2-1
TGTGCCAGCTTCAGGGGCAATGAGCAGTTCTTC
CASFRGNEQFF
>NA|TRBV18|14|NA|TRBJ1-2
TGTGCCAGCTCACGTGCAGGGATTAACTATGGCTACACCTTC
CASSRAGINYGYTF
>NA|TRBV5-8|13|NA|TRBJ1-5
TGTGCCAGCAGCCAGGGACTTCGTCAGCCCCAGCATTTT
CASSQGLRQPQHF
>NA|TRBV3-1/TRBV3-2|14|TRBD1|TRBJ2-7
TGTGCCAGCAGCCCCGGGACAGGGGGCCGCGAGCAGTACTTC
CASSPGTGGREQYF
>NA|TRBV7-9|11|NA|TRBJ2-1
TGTGCCAGCATCCTCGGCAATGAGCAGTTCTTC
CASILGNEQFF
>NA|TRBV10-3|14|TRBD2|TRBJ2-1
TGTGCCATCAGCCAGGGACTAGATCACAATGAGCAGTTCTTC
CAISQGLDHNEQFF
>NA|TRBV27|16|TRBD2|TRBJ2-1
TGTGCCAGCGAATCTAGCGGGGGGGCAGGGTACAATGAGCAGTTCTTC
CASESSGGAGYNEQFF
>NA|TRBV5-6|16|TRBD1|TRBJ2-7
TGTGCCAGCAGCCAACCAACGGGACAGCGACCCTACGAGCAGTACTTC
CASSQPTGQRPYEQYF
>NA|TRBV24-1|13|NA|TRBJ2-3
TGTGCCACCAGTAAGACTCCCACAGATACGCAGTATTTT
CATSKTPTDTQYF
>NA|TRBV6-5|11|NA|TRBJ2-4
TGTGCCAGCAGAGTACAGGGCATTCAGTACTTC
CASRVQGIQYF
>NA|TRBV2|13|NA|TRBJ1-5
TGTGCCAGCAGTGATCAGGGTGGGCAGCCCCAGCATTTT
CASSDQGGQPQHF
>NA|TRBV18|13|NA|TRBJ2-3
TGTGCCAGCTCTTACAGGGACACAGATACGCAGTATTTT
CASSYRDTDTQYF
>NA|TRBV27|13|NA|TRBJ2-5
TGTGCCAGCAGTTTACGACTACAAGAGACCCAGTACTTC
CASSLRLQETQYF
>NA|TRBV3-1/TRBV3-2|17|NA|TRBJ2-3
TGTGCCAGCAGCCCGGACCTACGGCGGGGGCAGGCAGATACGCAGTATTTT
CASSPDLRRGQADTQYF
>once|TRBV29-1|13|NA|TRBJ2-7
TGCAGCGTTAACCCCCACAGGGTCTACGAGCAGTACTTC
CSVNPHRVYEQYF
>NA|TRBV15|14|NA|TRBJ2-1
TGTGCCACCAGCAGAGTTGAGGCCAAAAATGAGCAGTTCTTC
CATSRVEAKNEQFF
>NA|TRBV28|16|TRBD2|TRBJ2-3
TGTGCCAGCAGTTTACCCGGGAGGGGGGGCGCAGATACGCAGTATTTT
CASSLPGRGGADTQYF
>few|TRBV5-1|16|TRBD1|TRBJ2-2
TGCGCCAGCAGCTCCACCCAGGGGGCGGCCACCGGGGAGCTGTTTTTT
CASSSTQGAATGELFF
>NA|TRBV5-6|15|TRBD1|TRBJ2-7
TGTGCCAGCAGCTTGTGGGACAGGGGGAAATACGAGCAGTACTTC
CASSLWDRGKYEQYF
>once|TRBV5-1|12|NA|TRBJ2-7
TGCGCCAGCAGCTTTGGTTCGGGGGAGCAGTACTTC
CASSFGSGEQYF
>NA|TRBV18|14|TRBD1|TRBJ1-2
TGTGCCAGCTCCCCCGGGACAGGGGGGGATGGCTACACCTTC
CASSPGTGGDGYTF
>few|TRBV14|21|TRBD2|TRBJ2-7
TGTGCCAGCAGCCTATGGGGCCTTCGGGCAGGGGTAGCGGGAGACTCCTACGAGCAGTACTTC
CASSLWGLRAGVAGDSYEQYF
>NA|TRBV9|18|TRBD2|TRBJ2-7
TGTGCCAGCAGCGTAGTGGGGGGGAGACTAGCGGCCTCCTACGAGCAGTACTTC
CASSVVGGRLAASYEQYF
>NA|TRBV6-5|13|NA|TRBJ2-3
TGTGCCAGCGTTAACCGAGGCACAGATACGCAGTATTTT
CASVNRGTDTQYF
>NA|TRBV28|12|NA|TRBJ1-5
TGTGCCAGCAGCCTGCAGGGGCAGCCCCAGCATTTT
CASSLQGQPQHF
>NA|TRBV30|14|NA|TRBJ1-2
TGTGCCTGGAGTGTACGGGTAGCCCACTATGGCTACACCTTC
CAWSVRVAHYGYTF
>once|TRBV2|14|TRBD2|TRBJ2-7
TGTGCCAGCAACTTCGATGGCGGGAGCTACGAGCAGTACTTC
CASNFDGGSYEQYF
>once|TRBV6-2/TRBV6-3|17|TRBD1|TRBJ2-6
TGTGCCAGCAGTTACCCCACAGGGGGCTCTGGGGCCAACGTCCTGACTTTC
CASSYPTGGSGANVLTF
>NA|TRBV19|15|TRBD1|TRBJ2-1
TGTGCCAGTAGAAAGGGGACAGGGGATTACAATGAGCAGTTCTTC
CASRKGTGDYNEQFF
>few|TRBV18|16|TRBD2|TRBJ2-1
TGTGCCAGCTCACGTAATGTCCTAGCGGGAGCGAATGAGCAGTTCTTC
CASSRNVLAGANEQFF
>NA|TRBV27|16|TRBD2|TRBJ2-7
TGTGCCAGTCGGACTAGCGGCCCACCTCGGCCCTACGAGCAGTACTTC
CASRTSGPPRPYEQYF
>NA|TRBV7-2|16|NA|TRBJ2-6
TGTGCCAGCAGCTTAGCGTCGAGTTCCGGGGCCAACGTCCTGACTTTC
CASSLASSSGANVLTF
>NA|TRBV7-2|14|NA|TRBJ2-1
TGTGCCAGCAGCTTCTCGAGCTCCTACAATGAGCAGTTCTTC
CASSFSSSYNEQFF
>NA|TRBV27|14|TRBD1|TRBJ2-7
TGTGCCAGCAACCCGGGGACAGGGTTTCACGAGCAGTACTTC
CASNPGTGFHEQYF
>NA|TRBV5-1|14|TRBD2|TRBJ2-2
TGCGCCAGCAGCCCCACTAGCGTCGCCGGGGAGCTGTTTTTT
CASSPTSVAGELFF
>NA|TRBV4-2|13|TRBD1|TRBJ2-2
TGTGCCGTAGGGCGGACAGGGTCCGGGGAGCTGTTTTTT
CAVGRTGSGELFF
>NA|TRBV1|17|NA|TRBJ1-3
TGCACCAGCAGCCAAGATCCGCGGACGGGGTTTTGGGACACCATATATTTT
CTSSQDPRTGFWDTIYF
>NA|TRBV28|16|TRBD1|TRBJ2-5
TGTGCCAGCTCAGTCTCCGGGACAGGGGGTAGAGAGACCCAGTACTTC
CASSVSGTGGRETQYF
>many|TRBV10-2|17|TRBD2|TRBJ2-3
TGCGCCAGCAGTGAGGGCAAGGGCGGGAGGGCCGTAGATACGCAGTATTTT
CASSEGKGGRAVDTQYF
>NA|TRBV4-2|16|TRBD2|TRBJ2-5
TGTGCCAGCAGCCAGGGGACTAGCGGGGGCCCAGAGACCCAGTACTTC
CASSQGTSGGPETQYF
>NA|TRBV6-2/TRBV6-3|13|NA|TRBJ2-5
TGTGCCAGCAGCCCCGACCAAATCCGGGCCCAGTACTTC
CASSPDQIRAQYF
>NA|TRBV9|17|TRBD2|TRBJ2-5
TGTGCCAGCAGCGTAGGAGGTTGGCTAGCGGGGGGTGAGACCCAGTACTTC
CASSVGGWLAGGETQYF